This T cell receptor beta chain originates from a study of identical twins. The CDR3 loop spans 12 amino acids. The V end lost 2 bases, the J end lost 4 bases, and 2 bases lay between the germline ends. Germline CDR1 is LNHDA and CDR2 is SQIVND (reference sequence). MiXCR was run by TCRdb on the 5' RACE reads, yielding one entry per CDR3 protein. The repertoire holds 550,000 to 700,000 distinct CDR3 sequences, with 9.6% as singletons. This clonotype was counted ten times or more. This same sample was also taken into another study, of yellow fever vaccine responses in identical twins.

The chain links TRBV19 to TRBJ2-2, with D unresolved. The material sequenced was PBMCs. The TCR sequence derives from a woman between 18 and 29 years old in good health. CDR3 sequence: CASSILTGELFF. The CDR3 DNA reads TGTGCCAGTAGTATACTCACCGGGGAGCTGTTTTTT.